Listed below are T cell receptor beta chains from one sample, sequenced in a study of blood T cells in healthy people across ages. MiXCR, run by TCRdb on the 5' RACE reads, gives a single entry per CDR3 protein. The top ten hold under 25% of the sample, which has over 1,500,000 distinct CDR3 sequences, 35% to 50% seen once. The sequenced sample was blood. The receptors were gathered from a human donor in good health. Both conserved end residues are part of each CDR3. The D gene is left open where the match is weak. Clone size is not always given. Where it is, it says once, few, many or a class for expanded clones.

cdr3_aa: CSPRLAGVETQYF; cdr3_nt: TGCAGCCCGAGACTAGCGGGGGTTGAGACCCAGTACTTC; v_call: TRBV29-1; d_call: TRBD2; clone_size: .; j_call: TRBJ2-5
cdr3_aa: CSVEVGLKQYF; cdr3_nt: TGCAGCGTTGAAGTAGGGCTCAAGCAGTACTTC; v_call: TRBV29-1; d_call: .; clone_size: .; j_call: TRBJ2-7
cdr3_aa: CASSLEPFRGNNEQFF; cdr3_nt: TGTGCCAGCAGCTTAGAGCCCTTCAGGGGGAACAATGAGCAGTTCTTC; v_call: TRBV7-2; d_call: TRBD1; clone_size: .; j_call: TRBJ2-1
cdr3_aa: CASSGDLAQETQYF; cdr3_nt: TGTGCCAGCAGCGGGGACCTCGCCCAAGAGACCCAGTACTTC; v_call: TRBV5-5; d_call: .; clone_size: once; j_call: TRBJ2-5
cdr3_aa: CASSQLPWTSGGASTDTQYF; cdr3_nt: TGTGCCAGCAGCCAATTACCCTGGACTAGCGGGGGGGCCAGCACAGATACGCAGTATTTT; v_call: TRBV3-1; d_call: TRBD2; clone_size: many; j_call: TRBJ2-3
cdr3_aa: CASSLAPGTGGSRDYGYTF; cdr3_nt: TGTGCCAGCAGCTTGGCCCCCGGGACAGGAGGAAGTCGTGACTATGGCTACACCTTC; v_call: TRBV5-5; d_call: TRBD1; clone_size: few; j_call: TRBJ1-2
cdr3_aa: CSARGDSLNTEAFF; cdr3_nt: TGCAGTGCTAGAGGGGACAGCTTGAACACTGAAGCTTTCTTT; v_call: TRBV20-1; d_call: TRBD1; clone_size: .; j_call: TRBJ1-1
cdr3_aa: CASSLGPRREYF; cdr3_nt: TGTGCCAGCAGCTTAGGCCCCAGGAGGGAGTACTTC; v_call: TRBV7-2; d_call: .; clone_size: few; j_call: TRBJ2-5
cdr3_aa: CASSFWIGLFQGAKSTDTQYF; cdr3_nt: TGTGCCAGCAGCTTTTGGATTGGCCTCTTCCAGGGAGCCAAGAGCACAGATACGCAGTATTTT; v_call: TRBV11-1; d_call: .; clone_size: .; j_call: TRBJ2-3
cdr3_aa: CASSQEEGLSYNEQFF; cdr3_nt: TGCGCCAGCAGCCAAGAGGAGGGGTTATCCTACAATGAGCAGTTCTTC; v_call: TRBV4-1; d_call: .; clone_size: .; j_call: TRBJ2-1
cdr3_aa: CASSQVAVDDEQYF; cdr3_nt: TGCGCCAGCAGCCAAGTGGCCGTGGACGACGAGCAGTACTTC; v_call: TRBV4-1; d_call: .; clone_size: .; j_call: TRBJ2-7
cdr3_aa: CASNPTVNTGELFF; cdr3_nt: TGTGCCAGCAATCCGACAGTGAACACCGGGGAGCTGTTTTTT; v_call: TRBV4-2; d_call: .; clone_size: .; j_call: TRBJ2-2
cdr3_aa: CSAREASGGFNEQFF; cdr3_nt: TGCAGTGCTAGAGAGGCAAGCGGGGGGTTTAATGAGCAGTTCTTC; v_call: TRBV20-1; d_call: TRBD2; clone_size: once; j_call: TRBJ2-1
cdr3_aa: CSPQGGAFADTQYF; cdr3_nt: TGCAGCCCTCAAGGGGGGGCTTTTGCAGATACGCAGTATTTT; v_call: TRBV20-1; d_call: .; clone_size: .; j_call: TRBJ2-3
cdr3_aa: CASSQTSGQGLPNTEAFF; cdr3_nt: TGTGCCAGCAGCCAGACGTCGGGACAGGGGCTCCCGAACACTGAAGCTTTCTTT; v_call: TRBV11-1; d_call: TRBD1; clone_size: .; j_call: TRBJ1-1
cdr3_aa: CASSPPLYEQYF; cdr3_nt: TGTGCCAGCAGCCCCCCCCTCTACGAGCAGTACTTC; v_call: TRBV7-9; d_call: .; clone_size: few; j_call: TRBJ2-7
cdr3_aa: CASSLSFGTVAEAFF; cdr3_nt: TGTGCCAGCAGTTTATCATTTGGGACAGTCGCTGAAGCTTTCTTT; v_call: TRBV27; d_call: TRBD1; clone_size: .; j_call: TRBJ1-1
cdr3_aa: CASSQDQGSGPQYF; cdr3_nt: TGCGCCAGCAGCCAAGATCAGGGATCAGGGCCGCAGTACTTC; v_call: TRBV4-1; d_call: .; clone_size: few; j_call: TRBJ2-7
cdr3_aa: CASSYTGTPTVPLHF; cdr3_nt: TGTGCCAGCAGTTACACCGGGACCCCAACAGTGCCCCTCCACTTT; v_call: TRBV6-6; d_call: .; clone_size: few; j_call: TRBJ1-6
cdr3_aa: CAITISGTQETQYF; cdr3_nt: TGTGCCATCACCATTAGCGGCACCCAAGAGACCCAGTACTTC; v_call: TRBV12-3/TRBV12-4; d_call: .; clone_size: .; j_call: TRBJ2-5
cdr3_aa: CSVAAGTSSQFF; cdr3_nt: TGCAGCGTTGCTGCCGGGACTAGCTCACAGTTCTTC; v_call: TRBV29-1; d_call: TRBD2; clone_size: few; j_call: TRBJ2-1
cdr3_aa: CSASTPSGRFYEQYF; cdr3_nt: TGCAGTGCTAGCACCCCATCCGGGAGGTTCTACGAGCAGTACTTC; v_call: TRBV20-1; d_call: TRBD2; clone_size: .; j_call: TRBJ2-7
cdr3_aa: CATSRSRGSSGNTIYF; cdr3_nt: TGTGCCACCAGCAGGTCCAGGGGGAGCTCTGGAAACACCATATATTTT; v_call: TRBV15; d_call: TRBD1; clone_size: .; j_call: TRBJ1-3